A single sample is the source of the 16 T cell receptor beta chains below, sequenced in a study of CD8+ T cells in alopecia areata. Reverse transcribed after extraction, RNA yielded cDNA as the sequencing template. Produced via immunoSEQ multiplex PCR; TCRdb's table is partial and in-frame only. The table has more than 110,000 clones, roughly three fifths seen once. The source was CD4+ T cells sorted from blood, collected at week 0. The receptors shown here come from a human donor with alopecia areata.

CDR3 in amino acids: CASIGLNTEAFF. CDR3 coding DNA: TGTGCCAGCATCGGTTTGAACACTGAAGCTTTCTTT. The rearrangement uses TRBV2 and TRBJ1-1, with D uncertain. Between the trimmed V and J ends, which lost 7 bases and 0 bases, there was a span of 6 bases. There are 12 residues in the CDR3. Per germline, CDR1 SNHLY and CDR2 FYNNEI. Supplemented by reference TRBV2 and TRBJ1-1, the full variable domain reads EPEVTQTPSHQVTQMGQEVILRCVPISNHLYFYWYRQILGQKVEFLVSFYNNEISEKSEIFDDQFSVERPDGSNFTLKIRSTKLEDSAMYFCASIGLNTEAFFGQGTRLTVV.

V gene TRBV7-3 combines with J gene TRBJ1-1; D is uncertain. The CDR3 has 13 amino acids. V lost 5 bases and J 0 bases, leaving 7 bases between the germline ends. Germline V lookup: CDR1 SGHTA, CDR2 FQGTGA. CDR3 in DNA: TGTGCCAGCAGCCTCACAGTGAACACTGAAGCTTTCTTT. This sequence encodes CASSLTVNTEAFF.

The V and J genes are TRBV4-3 and TRBJ2-3; unclear D gene. The CDR3 extends over 17 amino acids. Germline values: CDR1 LGHNA, CDR2 YSLEER. The V and J ends lost 0 bases and 4 bases respectively, with 17 bases between them. In nucleotides, the CDR3 is TGCGCCAGCAGCCAAGATTGGGCGGCTGAGCCCTCAGATACGCAGTATTTT. Its protein product is CASSQDWAAEPSDTQYF.

V and J are TRBV6-1 and TRBJ2-3, with 7 bases that match TRBD1. The J segment lost 6 bases and the V segment lost 7 bases, leaving 10 bases of the junction unmatched. The CDR3 sequence is 14 residues long. Germline V gene data show CDR1 as MNHNS and CDR2 as SASEGT. The CDR3 nucleotides are TGTGCCAGCAATCCCGGGACAGAGGCTGATACGCAGTATTTT. Translating it yields CASNPGTEADTQYF.

V is TRBV6-1 and J is TRBJ2-2; 7 positions match TRBD1. The CDR3 runs 16 residues. The germline V gene encodes CDR1 MNHNS and CDR2 SASEGT. V lost 4 bases and J lost 0; bases outside the gene matches: 5. Written as DNA, the CDR3 is TGTGCCAGCAGTGGTAAAGGGGGCTCGAACACCGGGGAGCTGTTTTTT. It yields the protein CASSGKGGSNTGELFF.

The rearrangement links TRBV7-2 to TRBJ2-7, with 9 bases fitting TRBD2. The CDR3 runs to 15 residues. Germline V lookup: CDR1 SGHTA, CDR2 FQGNSA. Unmatched junction bases numbered 8, after V lost 3 bases and J lost 5 bases. CDR3 loop: CASSFLRGGLNEQYF. As DNA, the CDR3 is TGTGCCAGCAGCTTCTTGCGGGGGGGCCTCAACGAGCAGTACTTC.

A single count supports this clone. V usage is TRBV30 and J usage is TRBJ1-1; D ambiguous. The length of the CDR3 is 12 residues. The ends were cut back, 2 bases at V and 4 bases at J, with 8 bases in the middle. The germline gives CDR1 GTSNPN, CDR2 SVGIG (reference sequence). The CDR3 region is CAWSQDFTEAFF. As DNA, the CDR3 is TGTGCCTGGAGTCAGGATTTCACTGAAGCTTTCTTT.

In regard to this clone: The sample contains more than one DNA sequence encoding this CDR3. The CDR3, as DNA: TGTGCCTGGAGTGGCTCAGGCACAGATACGCAGTATTTT. Translation gives CAWSGSGTDTQYF. The chain links TRBV30 to TRBJ2-3; D is undetermined. Trimming pared 1 base from V and 1 base from J, leaving 6 bases between. This CDR3 has 13 amino acids. Germline values: CDR1 GTSNPN, CDR2 SVGIG (reference sequence).

This clone appeared a few times. The chain recombines TRBV23-1 with TRBJ1-2; D gene ambiguous. TRBV23-1 is identified as an open reading frame with a role that is uncertain. Trimming cost V 7 bases and J 8 bases, with 11 bases left between them. This CDR3 spans 11 amino acids. The CDR3 sequence is CASMRAGGYTF. The CDR3 nucleotides read TGCGCCAGCATGAGGGCCGGGGGCTACACCTTC.

This chain uses TRBV7-9 with TRBJ2-3; D is possibly TRBD2 (6 bases). The CDR3 spans 11 residues. Germline V gene lookup returns CDR1 SEHNR and CDR2 FQNEAQ (reference sequence). V lost 8 bases to trimming and J lost 3 bases, with 6 bases between them. The CDR3 here is CASGGTDTQYF. CDR3 in DNA: TGTGCCAGCGGAGGGACAGATACGCAGTATTTT.

V and J are TRBV10-3 and TRBJ1-5; no clear D. The CDR3 consists of 12 residues. Trimming removed 2 bases at V and 3 bases at J, with 2 bases between. Germline V gene sequence: CDR1 ENHRY, CDR2 SYGVKD. This chain's CDR3 is CAISEANQPQHF. The CDR3 DNA sequence: TGTGCCATCAGTGAGGCCAATCAGCCCCAGCATTTT.

There are a few counts of this clone. The V and J genes are TRBV29-1 and TRBJ2-5; D assignment may be TRBD1 or TRBD2 (6 bases each). Trimming removed 6 bases from V and 6 bases from J, with 14 bases in between. The length of the CDR3 is 12 residues. CDR1 and CDR2 from the germline V gene are SQVTM and ANQGSEA. The CDR3 is CSVQRGAKTQYF. The CDR3 nucleotides read TGCAGCGTACAGAGGGGGGCGAAGACCCAGTACTTC.

This chain links TRBV9 with TRBJ1-6; D might be TRBD1 (6 bases). V lost 3 bases, J lost 0 bases, and 10 bases lay in between. The CDR3 sequence is 16 residues long. Germline V gene data show CDR1 as SGDLS and CDR2 as YYNGEE. The CDR3 spells CASSARGGSYNSPLHF. CDR3 DNA sequence: TGTGCCAGCAGCGCCCGAGGGGGCTCCTATAATTCACCCCTCCACTTT.

The chain recombines TRBV7-2 with TRBJ1-2; no definite D call. In germline, CDR1 is SGHTA, CDR2 FQGNSA. The CDR3 has 12 residues. V was clipped by 3 bases and J by 4 bases, with 6 bases between them. The CDR3 bases are TGTGCCAGCAGCTTTGACCTCTATGGCTACACCTTC. It yields the protein CASSFDLYGYTF.

This clone showed up just a few times. J is TRBJ2-5 and V is TRBV20-1; D gene ambiguous. Germline CDR1 reads DFQATT; CDR2 reads SNEGSKA (reference sequence). The CDR3 has 11 amino acids. The V and J ends lost 6 bases and 5 bases respectively, with 10 bases between them. CDR3 in DNA: TGCAGTGCAGTCCCCAGGGAGACCCAGTACTTC. It specifies CSAVPRETQYF.

The chain joins TRBV29-1 to TRBJ2-5; D ambiguous. The CDR3 extends over 12 amino acids. Germline V gene lookup returns CDR1 SQVTM and CDR2 ANQGSEA. V lost 7 bases, J lost 2 bases, and 11 bases lay in between. The CDR3 coding sequence is TGCAGCGCACGGGTCCTTCAAGAGACCCAGTACTTC. The encoded protein is CSARVLQETQYF.